The entry that follows covers one T cell receptor beta chain sequence. Losses at the gene ends were 6 bases for V and 13 bases for J; bases not matched to a gene: 11. The CDR3 contains 14 residues. Germline CDR1 and CDR2: MNHNY and SVGAGI (reference sequence). Patients having uncontrolled infection, another autoimmune disease, pregnancy or lactation were not included. This sample is drawn from a study of T cells in Graves' hyperthyroidism and ophthalmopathy. RNA transcripts provided the source from which TCR beta CDR3 regions were amplified. The TCR CDR3 was amplified in a first-round RT-PCR using the HTBI primer set. Via MiXCR, TCRdb re-called the multiplex PCR reads, giving one row per CDR3 protein. The profile shows approximately 500,000 distinct CDR3 sequences, roughly 46% of them singletons.

This receptor was obtained from a young woman with Graves' hyperthyroidism. The sequencing sample was made of peripheral blood or thyroid tissue (not recorded which). The chain joins TRBV6-6 to TRBJ2-2; 10 bases map to TRBD2. CDR3 protein: CASRHGLAGVWLFF. CDR3 nucleotide sequence: TGTGCCAGCAGGCACGGGCTAGCGGGAGTCTGGCTGTTTTTT.